The rows below give T cell receptor beta chains drawn from one sample of a study of T cell repertoires in cytomegalovirus infection. From the reads, TCRdb called clonotypes with MiXCR, one entry per CDR3 protein. This table has hundreds of thousands of distinct CDR3 sequences, 6.5% appearing once. Material for sequencing was PBMCs. The receptors were gathered from a human donor in good health (CMV status not recorded). Some clones in this sample may be carry-over from other donors' samples. The CDR3 runs from the conserved cysteine through the conserved F or W. Each record gives: V gene, clone size, CDR3 protein. Size values are once, few and many counts, or a class for expanded clones, and some rows have none.

>TRBV27|-
CASSFGPGPNSPLHF
>TRBV6-5|many
CASSSFRGETQYF
>TRBV19|many
CASSIRPGGNEQFF
>TRBV14|many
CASSQGWGRGSYEQYF
>TRBV20-1|few
CSARDQGLGAFF
>TRBV28|-
CASNPPGGGNQPQHF
>TRBV7-2|many
CASSQQVVLGTEAFF
>TRBV29-1|-
CSSTTSTGNTIYF
>TRBV29-1|few
CSVQDSGQETQYF
>TRBV7-2|few
CASSPRGGGTNSVYGYTF
>TRBV20-1|many
CSAGLAGNPSSYNEQFF
>TRBV27|many
CASSLYRDSNQPQHF
>TRBV7-2|many
CASSYARGNTEAFF
>TRBV28|many
CASSLLQGKETQYF
>TRBV3-1|many
CASSPAFDRGQETQYF
>TRBV15|-
CATSTRSKGSNQPQHF
>TRBV12-3/TRBV12-4|many
CASSFEVTEAFF
>TRBV7-6|-
CASSLSGGVTNEQSF
>TRBV29-1|-
CSAYTNTEAFF
>TRBV5-1|many
CASSSSPQKEDKNGHQPQHF
>TRBV18|many
CASSPSQGRAGTEAFF
>TRBV7-2|many
CASSPLSGELFF
>TRBV7-2|many
CASSLALGFEQYF
>TRBV7-3|many
CASSPQGPANTGELFF
>TRBV20-1|many
CSASMGRGSYEQYF
>TRBV7-2|many
CASSSGQGAPVRFF
>TRBV7-2|many
CASSLDRGRATGELFF
>TRBV30|many
CAWSGTGGPRAFF
>TRBV20-1|many
CSARGQVSYEQYF
>TRBV28|many
CASSLEPSLREAFF
>TRBV5-1|-
CASSSTGGNTGELFF
>TRBV7-2|many
CASSSTGANTGELFF